This T cell receptor beta chain appears in the sequencing data of a study of control samples from healthy donors and cancer patients. Germline V gene data show CDR1 as MGHRA and CDR2 as YSYEKL. The trim removed 3 bases at V and 8 bases at J, leaving 12 bases unmatched. This CDR3 is 16 amino acids long. Assay: immunoSEQ multiplex PCR; the TCRdb copy retains only in-frame clones and omits some. The table shows tens of thousands of clones, with less than 90% occurring only once. Material for sequencing was blood. The V gene is TRBV4-1, the J gene TRBJ1-2; 10 bases align to TRBD1. The receptor comes from a woman aged 45-59 years in good health. In DNA form, the CDR3 reads TGCGCCAGCAGCCAGGGACAGGGGTCCCAAAGGCGAGGCTACACCTTC. Translating it yields CASSQGQGSQRRGYTF.